The 12 T cell receptor beta chains below were found in one sample sequenced in a study of CD8 T cells in Susac syndrome. Random hexamers were used to reverse transcribe roughly 0.5 to 1 ug of RNA. TCRdb reprocessed the immunoSEQ multiplex PCR reads via MiXCR and lists one record per CDR3 protein. The sample yields roughly 190,000 distinct CDR3 sequences, about 91% seen once. The specimen sequenced was CD4+ T cells from PBMCs. Receptors were obtained from a human donor with Susac syndrome.

This clonotype was recorded once. This chain uses TRBV28 with TRBJ2-5; TRBD1 agrees at 10 bases. The V gene end was trimmed by 3 bases and the J gene end by 5 bases; junction bases not matched to a gene: 9. This CDR3 spans 16 amino acids. Looked up from germline, CDR1 is MDHEN and CDR2 is SYDVKM. CDR3 DNA: TGTGCCAGCAGTTTCCCCGAGGGACAGGGGACGGAGACCCAGTACTTC. It yields the protein CASSFPEGQGTETQYF.

This sequence joins TRBV4-1 and TRBJ1-1; D gene unclear. The CDR3 runs to 15 residues. Germline values: CDR1 MGHRA, CDR2 YSYEKL. V lost 0 bases, J lost 5 bases, and 13 bases lay in between. CDR3 nucleotides: TGCGCCAGCAGCCAAGAGGGTCACAGTCAAACTGAAGCTTTCTTT. It translates to CASSQEGHSQTEAFF.

V gene TRBV3-1 combines with J gene TRBJ2-1; D could derive from TRBD1 or TRBD2 (5 bases each). Germline values: CDR1 LGHDT, CDR2 YNNKEL (reference sequence). The CDR3 is 13 amino acids. Trimming removed 3 bases from V and 9 bases from J, with 12 bases in between. The CDR3 loop reads CASSHNHGTEQFF. CDR3 sequence (DNA): TGTGCCAGCAGCCATAACCACGGGACTGAGCAGTTCTTC.

The chain has TRBV5-1 and TRBJ2-3; TRBD1 is a possible D gene (6 bases). The CDR3 runs 16 residues. The V end was cut by 0 bases, the J end by 6 bases, with 17 bases between. From germline, CDR1 is SGHRS and CDR2 YFSETQ. The CDR3 nucleotides are TGCGCCAGCAGCTTGGTGTCAGGGGTGAGCATGGATACGCAGTATTTT. It yields the protein CASSLVSGVSMDTQYF.

The chain couples TRBV5-6 to TRBJ2-7; possible D gene TRBD2, 7 bases. Per the germline V gene, CDR1 is SGHDT and CDR2 is YYEEEE. The CDR3 runs to 15 residues. V lost 4 bases, J lost 2 bases, and 16 bases lay in between. CDR3 nucleotide sequence: TGTGCCAGCAGCAAAACGGGGGGCGTTACCTACGAGCAGTACTTC. It specifies CASSKTGGVTYEQYF.

CDR3 nucleotides: TGCGCCAGCAGGCGGGCCGGGACTAGCGGGGCCGGTGAGCAGTTCTTC. Its protein is CASRRAGTSGAGEQFF. The V and J genes are TRBV5-1 and TRBJ2-1, with 13 bases fitting TRBD2. CDR3 length: 16 amino acids. Trimming removed 5 bases from V and 9 bases from J; junction bases left unmatched: 11. The V gene's germline CDR1 is SGHRS and CDR2 YFSETQ.

The chain couples TRBV4-1 to TRBJ2-7, with TRBD1 matching 8 bases. Germline loops: CDR1 MGHRA, CDR2 YSYEKL. The CDR3 is 16 residues long. J lost 7 bases, V lost 3 bases, and 14 bases had no gene match. DNA for the CDR3: TGCGCCAGCAGCCATTCCTGGGGACAGGACCCTAAAGAGCAGTACTTC. Translating it yields CASSHSWGQDPKEQYF.

The chain uses TRBV18 and TRBJ2-3; D gene unclear. CDR3 length: 14 residues. The V and J ends lost 3 bases and 2 bases respectively, with 9 bases between them. Germline CDR1 and CDR2: KGHSH and LQKENI. CDR3 protein: CASSPGLNTDTQYF. The CDR3 DNA follows: TGTGCCAGCTCACCGGGGTTAAACACAGATACGCAGTATTTT.

The rearrangement links TRBV19 to TRBJ2-2; a possible D gene is TRBD1 (6 bases). Germline V gene data show CDR1 as LNHDA and CDR2 as SQIVND (reference sequence). This CDR3 has 16 amino acids. The V end lost 8 bases, the J end lost 1 base, and 17 bases lay between the germline ends. CDR3 nucleotides: TGTGCCAGTCTTAAACCGACAGGTTTGAACACCGGGGAGCTGTTTTTT. This translates into CASLKPTGLNTGELFF.

V is TRBV20-1 and J is TRBJ1-1; tentative D call: TRBD1 (5 bases). Germline assignment: CDR1 DFQATT and CDR2 SNEGSKA (reference sequence). This CDR3 comprises 14 residues. V lost 6 bases and J lost 1, with 15 bases in between. The CDR3 sequence is CSATLPGTNTEAFF. The CDR3 DNA is TGCAGTGCCACATTACCAGGGACGAACACTGAAGCTTTCTTT.

The chain carries TRBV3-1 and TRBJ2-2; TRBD2 matches at 8 bases. The CDR3 extends over 13 amino acids. CDR1 LGHDT and CDR2 YNNKEL come from the germline V gene (reference sequence). V was clipped by 5 bases and J by 7 bases; unmatched bases: 3. The CDR3 reads CASSSRGGGELFF. Here the CDR3 DNA reads TGTGCCAGCAGCTCCCGGGGGGGCGGGGAGCTGTTTTTT.

The chain is built from TRBV6-6 and TRBJ2-2; D unresolved. The CDR3 sequence is 14 residues long. CDR1 is MNHNY and CDR2 is SVGAGI in the germline V gene (reference sequence). V was trimmed by 2 bases and J by 6 bases, leaving 10 bases between them. The CDR3 sequence is CASSYEGLPGELFF. The CDR3 DNA is TGTGCCAGCAGTTACGAAGGGCTTCCCGGGGAGCTGTTTTTT.